The subject of this entry is one T cell receptor beta chain. Its antigen is currently unknown. This entry comes from a study of radiotherapy plus CTLA-4 blockade in lung cancer. At the level of the study: Around 19% of enrolled patients responded objectively, and around 30% had disease control.

Broader study findings: Following radiotherapy plus ipilimumab, tumor-derived TCR clones expanded in the blood.

Sequencing used immunoSEQ multiplex PCR; TCRdb keeps in-frame clones, though not all of them. The repertoire holds about 15,000 clones, with approximately 72% as singletons. V lost 4 bases to trimming and J lost 8 bases; unmatched junction nucleotides: 5. CDR3 length: 13 amino acids. CDR1 ENHRY and CDR2 SYGVKD come from the germline V gene. With ipilimumab providing CTLA-4 blockade, focal radiation was administered to patients who had chemo-refractory metastatic non-small-cell lung cancer. This TCR came from a human donor with non-small cell lung cancer whose response to radiotherapy plus ipilimumab could not be evaluated. The chain links TRBV10-3 to TRBJ1-2; 9 positions agree with TRBD1. The sample consisted of peripheral blood, taken from a patient treated with radiotherapy plus ipilimumab. The CDR3, as DNA: TGTGCCATCAGTGGGACAGGGGATGAGGGCTACACCTTC. Its protein product is CAISGTGDEGYTF.